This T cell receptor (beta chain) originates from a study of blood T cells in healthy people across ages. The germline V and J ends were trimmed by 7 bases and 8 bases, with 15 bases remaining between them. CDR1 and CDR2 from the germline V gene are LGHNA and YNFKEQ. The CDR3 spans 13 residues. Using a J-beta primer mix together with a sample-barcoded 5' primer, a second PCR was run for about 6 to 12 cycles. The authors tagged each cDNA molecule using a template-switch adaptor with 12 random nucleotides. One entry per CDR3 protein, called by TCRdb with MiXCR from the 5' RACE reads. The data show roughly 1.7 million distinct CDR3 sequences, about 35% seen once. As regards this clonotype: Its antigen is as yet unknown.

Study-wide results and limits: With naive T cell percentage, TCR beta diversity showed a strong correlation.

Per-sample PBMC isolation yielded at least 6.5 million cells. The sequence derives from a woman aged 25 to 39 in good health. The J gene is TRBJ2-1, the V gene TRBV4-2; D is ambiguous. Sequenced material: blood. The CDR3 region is CASNHSPLDEQFF. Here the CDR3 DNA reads TGTGCCAGCAACCACTCTCCTCTCGATGAGCAGTTCTTC.